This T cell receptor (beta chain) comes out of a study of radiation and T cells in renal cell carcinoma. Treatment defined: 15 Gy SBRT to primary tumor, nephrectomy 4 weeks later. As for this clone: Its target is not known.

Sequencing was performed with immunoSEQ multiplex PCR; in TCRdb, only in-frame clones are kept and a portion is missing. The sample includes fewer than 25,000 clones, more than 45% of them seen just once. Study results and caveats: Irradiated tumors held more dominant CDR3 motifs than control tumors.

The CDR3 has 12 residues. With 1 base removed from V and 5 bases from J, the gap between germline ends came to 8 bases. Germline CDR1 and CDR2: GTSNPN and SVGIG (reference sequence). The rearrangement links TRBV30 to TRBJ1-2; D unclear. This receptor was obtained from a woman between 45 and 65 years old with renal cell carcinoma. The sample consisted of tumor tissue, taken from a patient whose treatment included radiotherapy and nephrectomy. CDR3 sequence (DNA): TGTGCCTGGAGTGATTCTCTTTATGGCTACACCTTC. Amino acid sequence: CAWSDSLYGYTF.